This T cell receptor (beta chain) was sequenced in a study of OX40 agonist ivuxolimab in advanced cancers. Overall study context: Patients were treated with ivuxolimab, an agonistic anti-OX40 (CD134) antibody.

The study's findings and limits: The CD4+ and CD8+ T cells in the blood had expanded clonally by week 6 at 0.1 to 3.0 mg/kg.

The CDR3 extends over 13 amino acids. In germline, CDR1 is SGDLS, CDR2 YYNGEE. Germline trimming cut 5 bases from V and 4 bases from J; bases unmatched to any gene: 4. A word on this clone: Its antigen is still unknown.

Method: immunoSEQ multiplex PCR; TCRdb's copy keeps in-frame clones and lacks some. The sample records 42,000 or so clones, more than 80% being singletons. The clonotype comes from an adult with an advanced solid tumor such as melanoma, head and neck, liver or kidney cancer. This chain uses TRBV9 with TRBJ1-2, with TRBD1 matching over 8 bases. The material was CD4+ or CD8+ T cells sorted from blood, obtained in a trial of the OX40 agonist ivuxolimab. CDR3 nucleotides: TGTGCCAGCAGTTTCACAGGGGGCTATGGCTACACCTTC. Translated: CASSFTGGYGYTF.